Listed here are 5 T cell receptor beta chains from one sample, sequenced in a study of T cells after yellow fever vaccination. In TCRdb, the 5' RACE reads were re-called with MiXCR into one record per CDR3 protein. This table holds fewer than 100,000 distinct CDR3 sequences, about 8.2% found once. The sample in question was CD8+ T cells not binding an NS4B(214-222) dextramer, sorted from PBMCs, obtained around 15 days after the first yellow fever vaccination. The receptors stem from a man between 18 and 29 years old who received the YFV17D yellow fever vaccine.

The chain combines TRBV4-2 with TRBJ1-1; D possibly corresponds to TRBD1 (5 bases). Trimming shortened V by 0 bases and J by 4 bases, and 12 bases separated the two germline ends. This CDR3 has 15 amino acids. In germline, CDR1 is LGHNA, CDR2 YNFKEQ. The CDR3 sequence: CASSQDRTSFTEAFF. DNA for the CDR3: TGTGCCAGCAGCCAAGACCGGACAAGTTTCACTGAAGCTTTCTTT.

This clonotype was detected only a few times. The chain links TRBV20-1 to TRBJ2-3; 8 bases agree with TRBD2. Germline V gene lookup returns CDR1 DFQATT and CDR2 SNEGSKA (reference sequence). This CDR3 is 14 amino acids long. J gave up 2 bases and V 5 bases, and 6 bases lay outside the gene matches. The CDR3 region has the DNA TGCAGTGCTTACGGAGCGGGGGACACAGATACGCAGTATTTT. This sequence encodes CSAYGAGDTDTQYF.

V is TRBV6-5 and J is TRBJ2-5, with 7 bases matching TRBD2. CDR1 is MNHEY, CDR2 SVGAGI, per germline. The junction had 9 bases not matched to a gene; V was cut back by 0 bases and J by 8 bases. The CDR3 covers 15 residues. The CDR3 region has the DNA TGTGCCAGCAGTTACTCGACCGTCGGGGGGAGTACCCAGTACTTC. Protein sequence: CASSYSTVGGSTQYF.

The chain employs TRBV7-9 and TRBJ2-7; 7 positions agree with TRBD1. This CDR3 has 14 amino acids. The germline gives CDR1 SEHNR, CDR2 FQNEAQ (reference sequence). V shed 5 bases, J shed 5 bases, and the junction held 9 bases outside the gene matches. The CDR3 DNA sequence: TGTGCCAGCAGCCCCGACAGGGACATCGACGAGCAGTACTTC. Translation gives CASSPDRDIDEQYF.

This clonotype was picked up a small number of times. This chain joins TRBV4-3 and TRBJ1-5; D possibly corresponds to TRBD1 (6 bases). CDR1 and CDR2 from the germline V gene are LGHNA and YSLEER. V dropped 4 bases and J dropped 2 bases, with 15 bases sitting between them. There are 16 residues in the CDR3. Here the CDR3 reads CASSLHPGAGNQPQHF. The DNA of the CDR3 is TGCGCCAGCAGCCTCCACCCGGGGGCAGGCAATCAGCCCCAGCATTTT.